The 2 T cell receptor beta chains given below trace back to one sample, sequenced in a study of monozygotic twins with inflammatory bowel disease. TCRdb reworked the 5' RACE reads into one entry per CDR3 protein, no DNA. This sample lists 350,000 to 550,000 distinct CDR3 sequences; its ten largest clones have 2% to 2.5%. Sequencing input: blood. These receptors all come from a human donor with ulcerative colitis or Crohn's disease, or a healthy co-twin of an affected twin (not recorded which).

This CDR3 is CASSMGTRGEAFF. The chain joins TRBV5-1 to TRBJ1-1. This CDR3 comprises 13 residues. Germline assignment: CDR1 SGHRS and CDR2 YFSETQ.

The CDR3 is CASKQGSIQYF. The rearrangement uses TRBV6-5 and TRBJ2-4; TCRdb's D call of TRBD1 is untestable without DNA. Germline assignment: CDR1 MNHEY and CDR2 SVGAGI. The CDR3 is 11 amino acids.